This T cell receptor (beta chain) was recovered during a study of vaccination effects on CD4 cells after COVID-19. Germline loops: CDR1 SGHRS, CDR2 YFSETQ. The CDR3 is 15 amino acids. V lost 4 bases and J lost 6; bases outside the gene matches: 4. For this clone: Its antigen remains unknown.

Generated by immunoSEQ multiplex PCR, the TCRdb table keeps only in-frame clones and is missing some. The data hold roughly 76,000 clones, with roughly 72% observed a single time. The ViraFEST assay expanded antigen-specific CD4+ T cells with viral peptide pools before sequencing. Cultured cells yielded isolated CD4+ T cells after less than 11 days. J is TRBJ2-4 and V is TRBV5-1, with 13 bases aligning to TRBD2. This receptor was identified in a human donor who received a COVID-19 vaccine. The sample here was CD4+ T cells from PBMCs cultured with HCoV-229E spike peptides, taken before COVID-19 vaccination. CDR3 amino acids: CASSITSGGANIQYF. The DNA of the CDR3 is TGCGCCAGCAGCATTACTAGCGGGGGGGCAAACATTCAGTACTTC.